These 15 T cell receptor beta chains share one sample of origin, sequenced in a study of CDR3 diversity in severe acne. TCRdb fed the PCR reads into MiXCR, producing one record per CDR3 protein. The table includes fewer than 100,000 distinct CDR3 sequences, around 49% detected once. Sequences were obtained from blood. These receptors were obtained from a male donor in good health, without acne.

This clonotype was recorded many times. The genes are TRBV7-9 and TRBJ1-1, with D hard to call. This CDR3 has 13 amino acids. Germline loops: CDR1 SEHNR, CDR2 FQNEAQ (reference sequence). The germline V and J ends were trimmed by 1 base and 5 bases, with 8 bases remaining between them. CDR3 sequence reads: CASSLVPGTEAFF. The CDR3 region has the DNA TGTGCCAGCAGCTTAGTACCGGGTACTGAAGCTTTCTTT.

The chain uses TRBV20-1 and TRBJ1-6, with D possibly being TRBD1 (5 bases). The CDR3 length is 19 residues. Deletions cut 3 bases from V and 9 bases from J, with 30 bases between. Germline-derived CDR1 and CDR2 are DFQATT and SNEGSKA (reference sequence). CDR3 bases: TGCAGTGCTAGTGTCAGGACCCGCCTTGGCCCGGGGACCCGTTCACCCCTCCACTTT. Its translation is CSASVRTRLGPGTRSPLHF.

CDR3 in amino acids: CASVRSGANVLTF. In DNA, the CDR3 is TGTGCCAGCGTCCGCTCTGGGGCCAACGTCCTGACTTTC. This chain links TRBV7-9 with TRBJ2-6; D unresolved. CDR3 length equals 13 residues. V lost 8 bases and J lost 0, with 5 bases in between. CDR1 is SEHNR and CDR2 is FQNEAQ in the germline V gene (reference sequence).

The chain recombines TRBV2 with TRBJ1-2, with TRBD1 as a possible D gene (5 bases). V was clipped by 6 bases and J by 0 bases, with 14 bases between them. Germline V gene lookup returns CDR1 SNHLY and CDR2 FYNNEI. This CDR3 contains 15 residues. The CDR3 region has the DNA TGTGCCAGCAGCACCGGGACGCCTCCTAACTATGGCTACACCTTC. Translating gives CASSTGTPPNYGYTF.

The chain links TRBV7-3 to TRBJ1-1; the match to TRBD1 covers 7 bases. Unmatched junction bases numbered 4, after V lost 5 bases and J lost 4 bases. Per the germline V gene, CDR1 is SGHTA and CDR2 is FQGTGA. The CDR3 is 13 amino acids. Here the CDR3 DNA reads TGTGCCAGCAGCAGACAGGGTACCACTGAAGCTTTCTTT. It translates to CASSRQGTTEAFF. Full variable domain (rest looked up from reference TRBV7-3 and TRBJ1-1): GAGVSQTPSNKVTEKGKYVELRCDPISGHTALYWYRQSLGQGPEFLIYFQGTGAADDSGLPNDRFFAVRPEGSVSTLKIQRTERGDSAVYLCASSRQGTTEAFFGQGTRLTVV.

The J gene is TRBJ1-1, the V gene TRBV7-3; D is possibly TRBD1 (6 bases). The V gene's germline CDR1 is SGHTA and CDR2 FQGTGA. V shed 2 bases and J shed 1 base, with 14 bases lying between them. CDR3 length equals 16 residues. CDR3 DNA: TGTGCCAGCAGCTTATGGGCAGGGGCTTGGAACACTGAAGCTTTCTTT. Amino acids: CASSLWAGAWNTEAFF.

This clonotype was recorded a few times. The chain couples TRBV2 to TRBJ1-5; D remains ambiguous. Trimming removed 7 bases at V and 0 bases at J, with 7 bases between. Germline CDR1 and CDR2: SNHLY and FYNNEI. CDR3 length equals 13 residues. CDR3 sequence: CASTGDSNQPQHF. Here the CDR3 DNA reads TGTGCCAGCACTGGGGATAGCAATCAGCCCCAGCATTTT.

In this sample, this clonotype turned up a few times. The conserved phenylalanine or tryptophan normally closing the CDR3 is absent here, so this likely arose from a read error. The DNA is left out, because the CDR3 cannot be placed on it with certainty; the CDR3 is given as TCRdb lists it. CDR3: CASSTGGP. V is TRBV7-2 and J is TRBJ1-2; the table calls TRBD1, which could not be checked here. The CDR3 comprises 8 residues, both ends counted. Germline V gene sequence: CDR1 SGHTA, CDR2 FQGNSA.

There are many counts of this clonotype. CDR3 sequence (DNA): TGTGCCATCAGTGAACTAGGAAGGAATTCACCCCTCCACTTT. The encoded protein is CAISELGRNSPLHF. This rearrangement joins TRBV10-3 to TRBJ1-6; D is unresolved. The ends were cut back, 3 bases at V and 7 bases at J, with 10 bases in the middle. The CDR3 totals 14 residues. The V gene's germline CDR1 is ENHRY and CDR2 SYGVKD.

This clonotype was recorded once. This chain uses TRBV7-2 with TRBJ2-7; TRBD2 might be the D (5 bases). Trimming took 5 bases from V and 13 from J, leaving 27 bases between them. There are 15 residues in the CDR3. Germline V lookup: CDR1 SGHTA, CDR2 FQGNSA. The CDR3 DNA is TGTGCCAGCAGCCTAATACGCGACTATAATTCACCGCTCTACTTC. It codes for CASSLIRDYNSPLYF.

By share of the sample, this clonotype is large. This chain links TRBV20-1 with TRBJ1-1, with no clear D. V shed 3 bases and J shed 4 bases, with 3 bases lying between them. This CDR3 is 10 amino acids long. Germline V lookup: CDR1 DFQATT, CDR2 SNEGSKA (reference sequence). The CDR3 region is CSASVTEAFF. The CDR3 DNA reads as TGCAGTGCTAGTGTCACTGAAGCTTTCTTT.

This clonotype was counted ten times or more. V gene TRBV9 combines with J gene TRBJ2-6; tentative D call: TRBD2 (6 bases). Trimming shortened V by 4 bases and J by 0 bases, and 20 bases separated the two germline ends. This CDR3 contains 19 residues. From germline, CDR1 is SGDLS and CDR2 YYNGEE. The CDR3 spells CASSSRVWGVSSGANVLTF. Here the CDR3 DNA reads TGTGCCAGCAGCTCGAGGGTTTGGGGGGTGAGCTCTGGGGCCAACGTCCTGACTTTC.

This sequence joins TRBV7-3 and TRBJ1-1; D is perhaps TRBD1 (5 bases). Per germline, CDR1 SGHTA and CDR2 FQGTGA. This CDR3 spans 12 amino acids. Trimming pared 8 bases from V and 8 bases from J, leaving 15 bases between. The CDR3 region has the DNA TGTGCCAGCGACAGCCGGGGGAGGGAAGCTTTCTTT. Amino acid sequence: CASDSRGREAFF.

In this sample, this clonotype turned up a few times. The chain carries TRBV7-9 and TRBJ2-2, with D uncertain. Per the germline V gene, CDR1 is SEHNR and CDR2 is FQNEAQ (reference sequence). Trimming left V 3 bases short and J 1 base short, with 3 bases between. The CDR3 has 13 residues. In DNA form, the CDR3 reads TGTGCCAGCAGCTTGTGGAACACCGGGGAGCTGTTTTTT. Translating it yields CASSLWNTGELFF.

This clonotype was counted between two and nine times. The DNA for the CDR3 is TGTGCCAGCAGTGGGGACTCTGGCACGGCTTTCTTT. Its translation: CASSGDSGTAFF. V and J are TRBV2 and TRBJ1-1; D is possibly TRBD1 (5 bases). Between the trimmed V and J ends, which lost 4 bases and 11 bases, there was a span of 14 bases. The CDR3 runs 12 residues. Germline CDR1 SNHLY, CDR2 FYNNEI.